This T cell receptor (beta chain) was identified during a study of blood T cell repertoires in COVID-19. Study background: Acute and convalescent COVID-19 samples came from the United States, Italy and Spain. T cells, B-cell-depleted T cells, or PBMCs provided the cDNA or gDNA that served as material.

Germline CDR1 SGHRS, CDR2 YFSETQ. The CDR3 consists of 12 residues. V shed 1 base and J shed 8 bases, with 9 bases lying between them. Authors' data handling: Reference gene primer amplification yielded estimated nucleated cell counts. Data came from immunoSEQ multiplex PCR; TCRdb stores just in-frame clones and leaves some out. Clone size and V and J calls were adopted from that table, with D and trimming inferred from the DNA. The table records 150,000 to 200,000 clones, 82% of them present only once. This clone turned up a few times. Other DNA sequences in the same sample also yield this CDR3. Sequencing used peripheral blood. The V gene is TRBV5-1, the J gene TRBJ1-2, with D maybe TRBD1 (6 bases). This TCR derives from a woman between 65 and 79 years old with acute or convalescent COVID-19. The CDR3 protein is CASSLNRDGYTF. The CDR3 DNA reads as TGCGCCAGCAGCTTGAACAGGGACGGCTACACCTTC. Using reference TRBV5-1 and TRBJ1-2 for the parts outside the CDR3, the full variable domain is KAGVTQTPRYLIKTRGQQVTLSCSPISGHRSVSWYQQTPGQGLQFLFEYFSETQRNKGNFPGRFSGRQFSNSRSEMNVSTLELGDSALYLCASSLNRDGYTFGSGTRLTVV.